This TCR beta chain was identified in a study of molecular identifiers for immune sequencing clone quantification. This clonotype has a count of ten or more. TCRdb recomputed calls from the PCR reads with MiXCR, one row per CDR3 protein. The table records roughly 320,000 distinct CDR3 sequences, roughly a quarter of them present only once. The sequencing sample was made of naive CD8+ T cells from blood, with Jurkat cell RNA spiked in. Subset of the sample: FACS-sorted CD8+CD4-CCR7+CD45RA+ naive T cells. The clonotype comes from a human donor in good health. Some libraries in this study had Jurkat cell RNA spiked in.

The CDR3 here is CASAAGFHEQYF. In nucleotides, the CDR3 is TGTGCCAGCGCCGCAGGGTTCCACGAGCAGTACTTC. The chain carries TRBV28 and TRBJ2-7; a possible D gene is TRBD1 (5 bases). Germline loops: CDR1 MDHEN, CDR2 SYDVKM. The V end was cut by 8 bases, the J end by 5 bases, with 13 bases between. The CDR3 is made up of 12 amino acids.